The clone carrying this TCR beta chain was observed once. This specimen comes from a study of blood T cell repertoires in COVID-19. Across the study: Italy, Spain and the United States were the sources of the convalescent and acute COVID-19 samples.

V was shortened by 0 bases and J by 4 bases, with 7 bases between the two germline ends. Germline V lookup: CDR1 SGHTA, CDR2 FQGTGA. The CDR3 runs 13 residues. This table comes from immunoSEQ multiplex PCR, and its TCRdb copy is limited to in-frame clones, with some not included. The sample yields a few hundred thousand clones, around 86% seen once. This receptor was identified in a middle-aged man who had recovered from COVID-19. The sequenced sample was peripheral blood. This chain links TRBV7-3 with TRBJ2-7; D gene uncertain. This CDR3 is CASSLTHSYEQYF. The CDR3 DNA reads as TGTGCCAGCAGCTTAACGCACTCGTACGAGCAGTACTTC.